This T cell receptor beta chain was captured in a study of shared clonotypes between healthy human individuals. Study-level information: The people who gave samples were two women and three men aged 18 to 49. Each donor had three CD4 naive, three CD4 memory, two CD8 naive and one CD8 memory plate. Overall study results and limits: Naive subsets generally had larger estimated richness than memory subsets. Tissues were not sampled, only blood, and their repertoires likely differ.

Only in-frame clones appear in the TCRdb table, and some are missing; sequencing was by immunoSEQ multiplex PCR. The repertoire holds roughly 2.1 million clones, with 85% to 95% as singletons. In the case of this clone: The antigen is unknown.

Germline CDR1 reads MDHEN; CDR2 reads SYDVKM. With 10 bases removed from V and 1 base from J, the gap between germline ends came to 11 bases. CDR3 length: 13 amino acids. It was CD45RO-negative cells, positively selected for CCR7, that made up naive CD8 cells, with terminally differentiated effector memory CD45RA+ cells excluded. The sequence derives from a man younger than 30 in good health. Some clones in this sample may be carry-over from other donors' samples. V and J are TRBV28 and TRBJ1-5; the D gene is possibly TRBD1 (5 bases). The specimen sequenced was naive CD8+ T cells from PBMCs. The DNA of the CDR3 is TGTGCCACCTCGACAGAGAGCAATCAGCCCCAGCATTTT. Translating gives CATSTESNQPQHF.